This T cell receptor (beta chain) was captured by sequencing in a study of immune cell composition in non-small cell lung cancer. Across the whole study: Most cases were lung adenocarcinoma or squamous cell carcinoma.

The CDR3 runs 14 residues. The germline V gene has CDR1 SGHTA and CDR2 FQGNSA. V dropped 5 bases and J dropped 5; count of bases not matched to a gene: 6. The normal lung sample lay at least 3 cm, and maximally far, from the tumour. With regard to this clone: Its antigen is unknown.

Study-level results: Tumour-associated clones >0.5% occurred in roughly 30% of adenocarcinomas, 75% of squamous. Smoking pack-years did not significantly correlate with tumour TCR-beta clonality. Dominant in vivo tumour-associated clones were not shown to share tumour-reactive sequences.

Sequenced by immunoSEQ multiplex PCR; TCRdb stores in-frame clones only, minus some. The data show around 6,600 clones, around 77% seen once. The receptor's source is a human donor with non-small cell lung cancer. Sequenced: non-adjacent lung tissue. V gene TRBV7-2 combines with J gene TRBJ2-1; the match to TRBD2 covers 7 bases. The CDR3 spells CASSQSGIHNEQFF. The CDR3 nucleotides are TGTGCCAGCAGCCAGAGCGGGATTCACAATGAGCAGTTCTTC.